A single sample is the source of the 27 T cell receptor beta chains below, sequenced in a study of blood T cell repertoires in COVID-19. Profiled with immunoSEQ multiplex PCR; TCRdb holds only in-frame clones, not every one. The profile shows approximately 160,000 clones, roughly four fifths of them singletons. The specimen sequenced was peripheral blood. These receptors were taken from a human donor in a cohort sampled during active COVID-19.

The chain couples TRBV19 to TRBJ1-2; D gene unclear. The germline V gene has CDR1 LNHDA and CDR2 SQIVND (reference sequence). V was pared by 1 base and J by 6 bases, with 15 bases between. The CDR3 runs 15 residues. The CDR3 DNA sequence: TGTGCCAGTAGTATAGGACTGTCTACTTTCAATGGCTACACCTTC. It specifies CASSIGLSTFNGYTF.

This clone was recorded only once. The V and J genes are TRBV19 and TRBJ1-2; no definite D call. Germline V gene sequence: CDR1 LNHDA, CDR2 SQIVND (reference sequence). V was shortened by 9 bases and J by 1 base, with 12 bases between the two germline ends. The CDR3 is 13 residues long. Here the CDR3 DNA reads TGTGCCAGCCTTTCCCAGTTTAACTATGGCTACACCTTC. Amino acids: CASLSQFNYGYTF.

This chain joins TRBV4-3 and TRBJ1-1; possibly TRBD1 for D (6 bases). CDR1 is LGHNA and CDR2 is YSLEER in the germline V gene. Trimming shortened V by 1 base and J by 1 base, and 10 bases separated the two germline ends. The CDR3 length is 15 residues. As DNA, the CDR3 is TGCGCCAGCAGCCAAGCCCCGACAGGGAACACTGAAGCTTTCTTT. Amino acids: CASSQAPTGNTEAFF.

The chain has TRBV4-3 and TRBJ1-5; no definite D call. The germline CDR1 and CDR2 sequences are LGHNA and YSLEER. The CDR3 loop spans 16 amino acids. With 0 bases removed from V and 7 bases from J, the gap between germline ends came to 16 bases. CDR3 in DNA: TGCGCCAGCAGCCAAGAGTACCCCCCGGGTGGGCAGCCCCAGCATTTT. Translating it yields CASSQEYPPGGQPQHF.

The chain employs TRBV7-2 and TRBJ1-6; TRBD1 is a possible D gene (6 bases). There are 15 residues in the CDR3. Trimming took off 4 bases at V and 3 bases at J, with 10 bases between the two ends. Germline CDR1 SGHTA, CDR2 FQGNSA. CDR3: CASSSTGNYNSPLHF. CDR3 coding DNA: TGTGCCAGCAGCTCTACAGGGAACTATAATTCACCCCTCCACTTT.

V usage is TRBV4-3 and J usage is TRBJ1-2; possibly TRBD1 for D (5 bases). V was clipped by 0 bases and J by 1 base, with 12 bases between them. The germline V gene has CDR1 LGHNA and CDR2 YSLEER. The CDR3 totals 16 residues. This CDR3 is CASSQESGIGNYGYTF. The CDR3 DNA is TGCGCCAGCAGCCAAGAGTCAGGGATCGGTAACTATGGCTACACCTTC.

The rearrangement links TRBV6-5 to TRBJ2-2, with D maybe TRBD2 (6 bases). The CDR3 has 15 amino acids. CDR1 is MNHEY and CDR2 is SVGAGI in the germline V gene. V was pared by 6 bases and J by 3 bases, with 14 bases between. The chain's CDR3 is CASSPGLAHTGELFF. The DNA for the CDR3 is TGTGCCAGCAGCCCGGGACTCGCTCACACCGGGGAGCTGTTTTTT.

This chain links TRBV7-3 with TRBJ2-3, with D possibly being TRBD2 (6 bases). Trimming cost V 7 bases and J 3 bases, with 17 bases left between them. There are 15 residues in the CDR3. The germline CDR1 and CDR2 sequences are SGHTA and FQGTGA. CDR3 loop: CASTDLGAGTDTQYF. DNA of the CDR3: TGTGCCAGCACCGATCTAGGGGCGGGGACAGATACGCAGTATTTT.

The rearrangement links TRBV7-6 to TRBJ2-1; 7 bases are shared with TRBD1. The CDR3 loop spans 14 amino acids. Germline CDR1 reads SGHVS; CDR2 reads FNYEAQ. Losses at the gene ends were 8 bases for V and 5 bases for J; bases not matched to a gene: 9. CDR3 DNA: TGTGCCAGCGGCCGATTCCAGGGGGACAATGAGCAGTTCTTC. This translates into CASGRFQGDNEQFF.

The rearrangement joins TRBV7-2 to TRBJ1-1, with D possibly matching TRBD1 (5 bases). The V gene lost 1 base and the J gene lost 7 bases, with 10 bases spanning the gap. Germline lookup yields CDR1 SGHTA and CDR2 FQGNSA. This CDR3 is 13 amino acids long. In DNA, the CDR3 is TGTGCCAGCAGCTTAGTCAGGGCCGGTGAAGCTTTCTTT. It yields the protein CASSLVRAGEAFF.

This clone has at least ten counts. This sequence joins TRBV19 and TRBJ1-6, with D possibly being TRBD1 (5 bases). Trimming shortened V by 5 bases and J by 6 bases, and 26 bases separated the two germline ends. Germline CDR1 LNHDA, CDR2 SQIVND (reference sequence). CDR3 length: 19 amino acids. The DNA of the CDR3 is TGTGCCAGTAGTCCAGGACACAACCTAGACCAGGAAAGTAATTCACCCCTCCACTTT. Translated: CASSPGHNLDQESNSPLHF. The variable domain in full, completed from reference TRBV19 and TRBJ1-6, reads DGGITQSPKYLFRKEGQNVTLSCEQNLNHDAMYWYRQDPGQGLRLIYYSQIVNDFQKGDIAEGYSVSREKKESFPLTVTSAQKNPTAFYLCASSPGHNLDQESNSPLHFGNGTRLTVT.

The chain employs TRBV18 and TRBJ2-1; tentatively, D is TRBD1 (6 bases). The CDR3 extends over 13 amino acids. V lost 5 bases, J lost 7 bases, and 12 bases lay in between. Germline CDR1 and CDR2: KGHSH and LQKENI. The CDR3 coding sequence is TGTGCCAGCTCAATCTACAGGGAGAATGAGCAGTTCTTC. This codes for CASSIYRENEQFF.

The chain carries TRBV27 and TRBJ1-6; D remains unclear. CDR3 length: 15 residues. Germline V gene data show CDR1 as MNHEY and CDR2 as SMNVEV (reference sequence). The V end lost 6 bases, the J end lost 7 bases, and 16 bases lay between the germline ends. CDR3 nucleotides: TGTGCCAGCAGCCGCCCGGGGTTGCAAAATTCACCCCTCCACTTT. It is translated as CASSRPGLQNSPLHF.

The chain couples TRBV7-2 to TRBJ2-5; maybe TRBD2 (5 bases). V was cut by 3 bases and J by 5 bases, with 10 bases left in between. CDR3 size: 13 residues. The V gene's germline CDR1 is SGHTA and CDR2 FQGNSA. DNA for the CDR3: TGTGCCAGCAGCTTCGATCGGAGGGAGACCCAGTACTTC. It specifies CASSFDRRETQYF.

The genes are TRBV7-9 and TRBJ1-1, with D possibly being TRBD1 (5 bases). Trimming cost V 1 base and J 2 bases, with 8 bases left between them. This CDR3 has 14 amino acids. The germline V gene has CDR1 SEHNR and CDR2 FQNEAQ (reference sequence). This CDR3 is CASSLDDRNTEAFF. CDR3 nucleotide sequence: TGTGCCAGCAGCTTAGATGACAGAAACACTGAAGCTTTCTTT.

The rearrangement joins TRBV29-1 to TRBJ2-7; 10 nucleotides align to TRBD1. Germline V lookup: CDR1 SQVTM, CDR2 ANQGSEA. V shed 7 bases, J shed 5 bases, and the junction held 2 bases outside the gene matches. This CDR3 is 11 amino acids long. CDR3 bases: TGCAGCGCCGGACAGGGGGACGAGCAGTACTTC. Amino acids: CSAGQGDEQYF.

CDR3 sequence (DNA): TGTGCCAGCAGTTTATGGGAGGGGACCGGGGAGCTGTTTTTT. It yields the protein CASSLWEGTGELFF. The rearrangement joins TRBV28 to TRBJ2-2, with D possibly being TRBD2 (6 bases). The CDR3 length is 14 residues. Trimming shortened V by 0 bases and J by 5 bases, and 7 bases separated the two germline ends. Germline V lookup: CDR1 MDHEN, CDR2 SYDVKM.

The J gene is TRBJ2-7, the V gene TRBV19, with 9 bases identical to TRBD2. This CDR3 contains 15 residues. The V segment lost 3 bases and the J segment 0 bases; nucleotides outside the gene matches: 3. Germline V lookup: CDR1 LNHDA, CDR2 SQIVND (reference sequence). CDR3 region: CASSIDSGSSYEQYF. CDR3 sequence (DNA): TGTGCCAGTAGTATCGATAGCGGGAGCTCCTACGAGCAGTACTTC.

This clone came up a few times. DNA for the CDR3: TGTGCCAGCAGCCCCGGGAGGAGCTCCTACGAGCAGTACTTC. Translating gives CASSPGRSSYEQYF. The chain is built from TRBV6-5 and TRBJ2-7; 7 nucleotides agree with TRBD2. V lost 6 bases, J lost 0 bases, and 5 bases stayed unmatched. CDR3 length: 14 amino acids. The V gene's germline CDR1 is MNHEY and CDR2 SVGAGI.

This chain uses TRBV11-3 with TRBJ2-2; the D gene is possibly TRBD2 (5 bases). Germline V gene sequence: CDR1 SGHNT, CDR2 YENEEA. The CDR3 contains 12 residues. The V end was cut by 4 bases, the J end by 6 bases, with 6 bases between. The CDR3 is CASSSEAGELFF. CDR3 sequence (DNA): TGTGCCAGCAGCTCGGAGGCCGGGGAGCTGTTTTTT.

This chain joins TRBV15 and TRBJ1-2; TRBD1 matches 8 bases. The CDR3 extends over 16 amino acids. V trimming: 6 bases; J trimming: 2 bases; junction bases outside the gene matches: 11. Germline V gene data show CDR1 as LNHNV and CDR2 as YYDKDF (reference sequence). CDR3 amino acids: CATSLGRQGANYGYTF. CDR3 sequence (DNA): TGTGCCACCAGTCTGGGACGGCAGGGGGCAAACTATGGCTACACCTTC.

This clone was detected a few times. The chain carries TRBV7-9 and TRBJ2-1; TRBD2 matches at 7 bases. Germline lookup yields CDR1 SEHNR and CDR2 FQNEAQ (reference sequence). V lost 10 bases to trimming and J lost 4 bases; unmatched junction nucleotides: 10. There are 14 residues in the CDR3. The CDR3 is CATTSGELYNEQFF. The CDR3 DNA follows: TGTGCCACCACCAGCGGGGAACTTTACAATGAGCAGTTCTTC.

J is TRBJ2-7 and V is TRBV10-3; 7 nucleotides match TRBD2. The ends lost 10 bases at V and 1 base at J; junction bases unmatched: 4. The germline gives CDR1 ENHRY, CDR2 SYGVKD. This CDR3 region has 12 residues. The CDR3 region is CATGLGSYEQYF. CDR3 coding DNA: TGTGCCACCGGACTAGGGTCCTACGAGCAGTACTTC.

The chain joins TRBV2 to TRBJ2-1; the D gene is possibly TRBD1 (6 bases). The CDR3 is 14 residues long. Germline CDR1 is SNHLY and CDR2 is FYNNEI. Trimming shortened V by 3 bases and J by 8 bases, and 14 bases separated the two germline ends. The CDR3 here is CASSEGTPRDEQFF. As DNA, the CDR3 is TGTGCCAGCAGTGAGGGGACACCCAGGGATGAGCAGTTCTTC.

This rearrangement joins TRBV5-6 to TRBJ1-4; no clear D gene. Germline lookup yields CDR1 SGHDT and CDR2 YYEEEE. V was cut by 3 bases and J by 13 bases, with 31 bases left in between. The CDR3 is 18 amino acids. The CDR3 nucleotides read TGTGCCAGCAGCTCCGAGATCGCGGGCCCCGCGTCCAGTGGGAGACTGTTTTTT. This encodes CASSSEIAGPASSGRLFF. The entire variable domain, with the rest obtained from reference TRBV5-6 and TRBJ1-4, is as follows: DAGVTQSPTHLIKTRGQQVTLRCSPKSGHDTVSWYQQALGQGPQFIFQYYEEEERQRGNFPDRFSGHQFPNYSSELNVNALLLGDSALYLCASSSEIAGPASSGRLFFGSGTQLSVL.

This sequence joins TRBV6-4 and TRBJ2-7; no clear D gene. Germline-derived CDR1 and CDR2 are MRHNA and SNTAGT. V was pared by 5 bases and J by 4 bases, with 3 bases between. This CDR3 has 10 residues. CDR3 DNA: TGTGCCAGCAGTCAATACGAGCAGTACTTC. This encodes CASSQYEQYF.

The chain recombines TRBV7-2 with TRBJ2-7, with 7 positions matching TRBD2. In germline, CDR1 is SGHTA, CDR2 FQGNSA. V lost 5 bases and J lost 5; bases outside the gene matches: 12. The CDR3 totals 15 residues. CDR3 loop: CASSPLAPEYHEQYF. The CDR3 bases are TGTGCCAGCAGCCCACTAGCGCCGGAGTACCACGAGCAGTACTTC. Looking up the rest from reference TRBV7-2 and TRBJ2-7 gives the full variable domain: GAGVSQSPSNKVTEKGKDVELRCDPISGHTALYWYRQSLGQGLEFLIYFQGNSAPDKSGLPSDRFSAERTGGSVSTLTIQRTQQEDSAVYLCASSPLAPEYHEQYFGPGTRLTVT.